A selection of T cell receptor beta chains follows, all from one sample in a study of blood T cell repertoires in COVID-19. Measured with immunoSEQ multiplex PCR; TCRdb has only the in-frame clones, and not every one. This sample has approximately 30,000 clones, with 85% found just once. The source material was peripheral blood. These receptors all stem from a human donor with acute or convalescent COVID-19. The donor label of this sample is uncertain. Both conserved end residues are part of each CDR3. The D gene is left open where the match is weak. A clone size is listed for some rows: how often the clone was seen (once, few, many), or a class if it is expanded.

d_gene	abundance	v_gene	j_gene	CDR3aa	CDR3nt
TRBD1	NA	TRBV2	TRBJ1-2	CASSEVVRTGGGYTF	TGTGCCAGCAGTGAAGTTGTTAGGACAGGGGGTGGCTACACCTTC
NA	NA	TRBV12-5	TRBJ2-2	CASGLVGVTNTGELFF	TGTGCTAGTGGTTTGGTAGGGGTTACGAACACCGGGGAGCTGTTTTTT
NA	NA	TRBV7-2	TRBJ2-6	CASSKEGSSGANVLTF	TGTGCCAGCAGCAAAGAGGGCAGCTCTGGGGCCAACGTCCTGACTTTC
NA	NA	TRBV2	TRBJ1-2	CASSEKSSGVYGYTF	TGTGCCAGCAGTGAGAAGAGCTCAGGGGTATATGGCTACACCTTC
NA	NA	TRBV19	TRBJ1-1	CASSMRQNTEAFF	TGTGCCAGTAGTATGAGGCAGAACACTGAAGCTTTCTTT
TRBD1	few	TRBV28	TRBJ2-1	CASRTGDGAYNEQFF	TGTGCCAGCAGAACAGGGGATGGCGCCTACAATGAGCAGTTCTTC
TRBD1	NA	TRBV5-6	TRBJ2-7	CASSLWSRDRGHQQYF	TGTGCCAGCAGCTTGTGGTCCCGGGACAGGGGACATCAGCAGTACTTC
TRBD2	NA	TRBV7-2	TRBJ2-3	CASSSLAVGDTQYF	TGTGCCAGCAGCTCCCTAGCGGTGGGGGATACGCAGTATTTT
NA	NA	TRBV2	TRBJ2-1	CASKRTPENEQFF	TGTGCCAGCAAGCGGACGCCCGAAAATGAGCAGTTCTTC
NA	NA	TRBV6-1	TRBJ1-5	CASSEAGGSQHF	TGTGCCAGCAGTGAAGCGGGAGGCTCCCAGCATTTT
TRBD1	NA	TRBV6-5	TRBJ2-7	CATKKAQGALYEQYF	TGTGCCACCAAGAAAGCCCAGGGGGCCCTCTACGAGCAGTACTTC
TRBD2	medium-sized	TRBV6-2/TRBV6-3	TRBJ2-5	CASSIDGLAGGFQETQYF	TGTGCCAGCAGCATCGACGGACTAGCGGGGGGGTTCCAAGAGACCCAGTACTTC
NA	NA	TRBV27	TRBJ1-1	CASSWTASSTEAFF	TGTGCCAGCTCATGGACAGCGAGTAGCACTGAAGCTTTCTTT
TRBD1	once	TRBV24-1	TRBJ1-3	CATSPGTVGNTIYF	TGTGCCACTTCACCCGGGACAGTCGGAAACACCATATATTTT
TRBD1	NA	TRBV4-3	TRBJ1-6	CASSQELTGVDSPLHF	TGCGCCAGCAGCCAAGAATTGACAGGGGTGGATTCACCCCTCCACTTT
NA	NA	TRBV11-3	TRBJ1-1	CASSLTIVAFF	TGTGCCAGCAGCTTGACAATAGTTGCTTTCTTT